This T cell receptor beta chain was retrieved from a study of T-cell memory formation after mild COVID-19. CDR3 length: 14 amino acids. The V end was cut by 4 bases, the J end by 2 bases, with 9 bases between. The germline V gene has CDR1 SNHLY and CDR2 FYNNEI. TCRdb reanalysed the 5' RACE reads using MiXCR and keeps one entry per CDR3 protein. The sample has 190,000 or so distinct CDR3 sequences; 20% to 25% are singletons. The sequenced material came from PBMCs or a T cell subset sorted from them (not recorded which). The chain uses TRBV2 and TRBJ1-5; D not certain. The receptor comes from an adult woman who had mild COVID-19 (a few samples of this study predate the infection). Cell type and time point are not known. CDR3 sequence reads: CASSAPPGNQPQHF. CDR3 DNA: TGTGCCAGCAGTGCCCCTCCGGGCAATCAGCCCCAGCATTTT.